Below are 29 T cell receptor beta chains sequenced from a single sample in a study of T cell responses to AZD1222 COVID-19 vaccine. The repertoire was sequenced with immunoSEQ multiplex PCR; TCRdb's copy has only in-frame clones and lacks some. The top ten clones hold roughly 6% of a sample with some 130,000 clones, about nine tenths of them seen once. Here the sequenced sample was peripheral blood, taken on day 0 of AZD1222 vaccination. The receptors originated from an adult in good health.

The genes are TRBV5-1 and TRBJ2-3; 9 nucleotides match TRBD2. The CDR3 runs 16 residues. J gave up 6 bases and V 1 base, and 9 bases lay outside the gene matches. From germline, CDR1 is SGHRS and CDR2 YFSETQ. The CDR3: CASSLPAGGLKDTQYF. The DNA of the CDR3 is TGCGCCAGCAGCTTGCCTGCGGGGGGGCTCAAGGATACGCAGTATTTT.

This sequence joins TRBV19 and TRBJ1-1; 9 nucleotides agree with TRBD1. Germline V gene sequence: CDR1 LNHDA, CDR2 SQIVND (reference sequence). The ends lost 4 bases at V and 3 bases at J; junction bases unmatched: 6. This CDR3 contains 15 residues. CDR3 in DNA: TGTGCCAGTAGTAACGACAGGGGGTGGGACACTGAAGCTTTCTTT. This translates into CASSNDRGWDTEAFF.

The V gene is TRBV18, the J gene TRBJ1-4, with unresolved D. CDR1 is KGHSH and CDR2 is LQKENI in the germline V gene. V was clipped by 2 bases and J by 2 bases, with 9 bases between them. The length of the CDR3 is 15 residues. The CDR3: CASSPGVGTNEKLFF. In DNA form, the CDR3 reads TGTGCCAGCTCACCAGGAGTAGGGACTAATGAAAAACTGTTTTTT.

The chain is built from TRBV7-9 and TRBJ1-2, with 10 bases lining up with TRBD1. The V and J ends lost 5 bases and 4 bases, in that order; junction bases with no gene match: 10. The CDR3 covers 16 residues. CDR1 is SEHNR, CDR2 FQNEAQ, per germline (reference sequence). Written as DNA, the CDR3 is TGTGCCAGCAGCGGCGGCGGGGACAGGGGCACCTATGGCTACACCTTC. It is translated as CASSGGGDRGTYGYTF.

The rearrangement uses TRBV19 and TRBJ1-6; TRBD1 might be the D (6 bases). Between the trimmed V and J ends, which lost 7 bases and 4 bases, there was a span of 14 bases. CDR3 length: 15 residues. Germline lookup yields CDR1 LNHDA and CDR2 SQIVND (reference sequence). The CDR3 bases are TGTGCCAGTAACCGGCAGGGGACGTATAATTCACCCCTCCACTTT. As protein: CASNRQGTYNSPLHF.

The rearrangement uses TRBV4-3 and TRBJ1-2; maybe TRBD1 (6 bases). This CDR3 region has 18 residues. CDR1 is LGHNA and CDR2 is YSLEER in the germline V gene. The germline V and J ends were trimmed by 0 bases and 4 bases, with 21 bases remaining between them. The DNA for the CDR3 is TGCGCCAGCAGCCAAGATCCGGTGGGGGGGGCACAGACCTATGGCTACACCTTC. Translated, it gives CASSQDPVGGAQTYGYTF.

On this clone itself: The junction differs from germline at one of its ends, possibly a read error. V gene TRBV5-4 combines with J gene TRBJ1-5, with D hard to call. Per germline, CDR1 SGHNT and CDR2 YYREEE (reference sequence). This CDR3 contains 13 residues. The CDR3 reads CASQRAPNEPQHF. Written as DNA, the CDR3 is TGTGCCAGCCAGAGGGCCCCCAATGAGCCCCAGCATTTT.

The chain recombines TRBV7-2 with TRBJ1-1; weak D call: TRBD1 (5 bases). Germline CDR1 reads SGHTA; CDR2 reads FQGNSA. This CDR3 is built from 14 residues. Trimming took off 1 base at V and 8 bases at J, with 14 bases between the two ends. The DNA for the CDR3 is TGTGCCAGCAGCTTAGAAAGGGGTTCCGTGGAAGCTTTCTTT. Translating it yields CASSLERGSVEAFF.

The chain carries TRBV18 and TRBJ1-3; D remains unclear. V was pared by 3 bases and J by 8 bases, with 14 bases between. Per germline, CDR1 KGHSH and CDR2 LQKENI. The CDR3 length is 14 residues. In nucleotides, the CDR3 is TGTGCCAGCTCACCCGGGTCCCCGTGGGACACCATATATTTT. Its protein product is CASSPGSPWDTIYF.

For the CDR3, the DNA is TGTGCCAGTAGCTCGAAAGTCGGTAAAGGCGAAAAACTGTTTTTT. It encodes CASSSKVGKGEKLFF. The chain has TRBV19 and TRBJ1-4; unclear D gene. CDR1 is LNHDA, CDR2 SQIVND, per germline (reference sequence). CDR3 size: 15 residues. With 6 bases removed from V and 8 bases from J, the gap between germline ends came to 19 bases.

The V gene is TRBV6-2 or TRBV6-3, the J gene TRBJ1-2; D gene unclear. V lost 5 bases and J lost 5, with 18 bases in between. The CDR3 is 15 amino acids. Germline V gene data show CDR1 as MNHEY and CDR2 as SVGEGT. CDR3 sequence (DNA): TGTGCCAGCAGTGCCGCGGGGAGGCGGATTTATGGCTACACCTTC. This encodes CASSAAGRRIYGYTF.

The chain has TRBV10-3 and TRBJ1-1, with TRBD1 identical over 11 bases. The CDR3 has 17 residues. Germline values: CDR1 ENHRY, CDR2 SYGVKD. V shed 1 base and J 4 bases; nucleotides not matched to a gene: 8. DNA of the CDR3: TGTGCCATCAGTGAGTTTGGGGACAGGGGGGTAGGCACTGAAGCTTTCTTT. Protein sequence: CAISEFGDRGVGTEAFF.

The V and J genes are TRBV11-2 and TRBJ1-2; 9 bases are a match to TRBD1. J lost 8 bases, V lost 5 bases, and 9 bases had no gene match. The germline gives CDR1 SGHAT, CDR2 FQNNGV. The CDR3 sequence is 14 residues long. The DNA of the CDR3 is TGTGCCAGCAGCCCGTCCGGGACAGGGAACGGCTACACCTTC. This sequence encodes CASSPSGTGNGYTF.

This clone was detected once. The V gene is TRBV27, the J gene TRBJ1-2, with 11 bases aligning to TRBD1. In germline, CDR1 is MNHEY, CDR2 SMNVEV (reference sequence). The V and J ends lost 0 bases and 8 bases, in that order; junction bases with no gene match: 8. This CDR3 region has 16 residues. CDR3 coding DNA: TGTGCCAGCAGTTTATCCCCGGACAGGGGGCGCGGGGGCTACACCTTC. It encodes CASSLSPDRGRGGYTF.

The genes are TRBV5-1 and TRBJ1-6; D may be TRBD1 (6 bases). The CDR3 totals 15 residues. V was clipped by 4 bases and J by 7 bases, with 15 bases between them. From germline, CDR1 is SGHRS and CDR2 YFSETQ. The CDR3: CASSPPGHGNSPLHF. CDR3 sequence (DNA): TGCGCCAGCAGCCCTCCGGGACACGGAAATTCACCCCTCCACTTT.

The V call is TRBV7-8, the J call TRBJ2-2; D remains ambiguous. The V end lost 1 base, the J end lost 4 bases, and 10 bases lay between the germline ends. Germline V gene data show CDR1 as SGHVS and CDR2 as FQNEAQ. This CDR3 is 15 amino acids long. CDR3 residues: CASSLGMATTGELFF. CDR3 sequence (DNA): TGTGCCAGCAGCTTAGGAATGGCAACCACCGGGGAGCTGTTTTTT.

The V gene is TRBV5-7, the J gene TRBJ1-2, with a possible D match to TRBD1 (5 bases). TRBV5-7 is recorded as an ORF, its role being uncertain. The CDR3 consists of 17 residues. The germline V and J ends were trimmed by 1 base and 0 bases, with 16 bases remaining between them. The CDR3 here is CASSLSLRVGANYGYTF. CDR3 nucleotide sequence: TGTGCCAGCAGCTTGTCCCTCAGGGTCGGAGCTAACTATGGCTACACCTTC.

The genes are TRBV10-2 and TRBJ1-1; 8 bases fit TRBD1. Germline assignment: CDR1 WSHSY and CDR2 SAAADI. V shed 7 bases and J 5 bases; nucleotides not matched to a gene: 6. The CDR3 spans 13 residues. The CDR3 region is CASTTGGWTEAFF. The CDR3 nucleotides read TGCGCCAGCACCACAGGGGGGTGGACTGAAGCTTTCTTT.

V usage is TRBV6-5 and J usage is TRBJ2-3; D gene uncertain. Per germline, CDR1 MNHEY and CDR2 SVGAGI. The CDR3 loop spans 14 amino acids. The V end was cut by 6 bases, the J end by 5 bases, with 15 bases between. CDR3 nucleotide sequence: TGTGCCAGCAGCCGCTACTCCAGGCAAGATACGCAGTATTTT. It specifies CASSRYSRQDTQYF.

This chain uses TRBV6-1 with TRBJ2-2; D is perhaps TRBD2 (6 bases). V dropped 2 bases and J dropped 1 base, with 11 bases sitting between them. The germline gives CDR1 MNHNS, CDR2 SASEGT. This CDR3 region has 16 residues. The CDR3 loop reads CASSEQPAGNTGELFF. In DNA, the CDR3 is TGTGCCAGCAGTGAACAGCCAGCGGGGAACACCGGGGAGCTGTTTTTT.

The gene calls are TRBV2 and TRBJ2-7, with 7 bases matching TRBD1. The CDR3 is 14 amino acids. Germline V gene sequence: CDR1 SNHLY, CDR2 FYNNEI. After removal of 5 bases from V and 3 bases from J, the junction contained 7 bases not matched to a gene. The CDR3 is CASSTTGFGYEQYF. CDR3 nucleotide sequence: TGTGCCAGCAGTACGACAGGGTTTGGCTACGAGCAGTACTTC.

The chain uses TRBV2 and TRBJ1-1; D not certain. Trimming shortened V by 4 bases and J by 1 base, and 7 bases separated the two germline ends. The CDR3 loop spans 13 amino acids. CDR1 is SNHLY and CDR2 is FYNNEI in the germline V gene. In DNA, the CDR3 is TGTGCCAGCAGTGCTGAGGGGAACACTGAAGCTTTCTTT. Translated, it gives CASSAEGNTEAFF.

This sequence joins TRBV12-3 or TRBV12-4 and TRBJ1-5, with no clear D. The CDR3 contains 12 residues. Trimming removed 5 bases from V and 4 bases from J, with 6 bases in between. This CDR3 is CASSNTNQPQHF. CDR3 DNA: TGTGCCAGCAGTAATACAAATCAGCCCCAGCATTTT.

The gene calls are TRBV30 and TRBJ2-3; D may be TRBD1 (5 bases). V gave up 8 bases and J gave up 6 bases, with 12 bases separating them. Germline CDR1 reads GTSNPN; CDR2 reads SVGIG (reference sequence). The length of the CDR3 is 11 residues. The CDR3 coding sequence is TGTGCCCAGGGTCAGAGGGATACGCAGTATTTT. Translation: CAQGQRDTQYF.

V is TRBV7-9 and J is TRBJ2-1, with 11 bases matching TRBD2. Germline CDR1 is SEHNR and CDR2 is FQNEAQ (reference sequence). V lost 5 bases, J lost 2 bases, and 2 bases stayed unmatched. The CDR3 loop spans 15 amino acids. Here the CDR3 DNA reads TGTGCCAGCAGCAATAGCGGGGGGGCCTACAATGAGCAGTTCTTC. Translation: CASSNSGGAYNEQFF.

The V and J genes are TRBV4-3 and TRBJ2-3, with D hard to call. The CDR3 spans 13 residues. The V gene's germline CDR1 is LGHNA and CDR2 YSLEER. V lost 0 bases and J lost 6, with 7 bases in between. CDR3 sequence: CASSQDNGDTQYF. In nucleotides, the CDR3 is TGCGCCAGCAGCCAAGATAACGGGGATACGCAGTATTTT.

V is TRBV5-4 and J is TRBJ2-6, with D unresolved. CDR1 and CDR2 (germline): SGHNT, YYREEE (reference sequence). V was shortened by 4 bases and J by 2 bases, with 7 bases between the two germline ends. The CDR3 is 14 amino acids. CDR3 sequence (DNA): TGTGCCAGCAGCCTCAGTCCTGGGGCCAACGTCCTGACTTTC. As protein: CASSLSPGANVLTF. The full variable domain, its missing parts supplied by reference TRBV5-4 and TRBJ2-6, is ETGVTQSPTHLIKTRGQQVTLRCSSQSGHNTVSWYQQALGQGPQFIFQYYREEENGRGNFPPRFSGLQFPNYSSELNVNALELDDSALYLCASSLSPGANVLTFGAGSRLTVL.

This chain links TRBV6-4 with TRBJ1-1; D uncertain. Germline V gene sequence: CDR1 MRHNA, CDR2 SNTAGT. The CDR3 covers 13 residues. V lost 4 bases, J lost 4 bases, and 10 bases lay in between. This CDR3 reads CASSVTSTTEAFF. In DNA, the CDR3 is TGTGCCAGCAGTGTCACTAGCACCACTGAAGCTTTCTTT.

This clone showed up just a few times. J is TRBJ1-5 and V is TRBV10-3, with D unclear. Germline CDR1 ENHRY, CDR2 SYGVKD. V lost 6 bases and J lost 0, with 9 bases in between. The CDR3 runs 14 residues. CDR3 in amino acids: CAIRDGHSNQPQHF. The CDR3 coding sequence is TGTGCCATCAGGGACGGCCATAGCAATCAGCCCCAGCATTTT.